These 5 T cell receptor beta chains originate from one sample sequenced in a study of blood T cell repertoires in COVID-19. Generated by immunoSEQ multiplex PCR, the TCRdb table keeps only in-frame clones and is missing some. The data hold fewer than 250,000 clones, with more than 85% observed a single time. Sequencing input: peripheral blood. These receptors were taken from a man between 60 and 75 years old with acute or convalescent COVID-19.

The chain joins TRBV11-1 to TRBJ2-3; D may be TRBD2 (5 bases). The CDR3 runs 16 residues. The V end lost 5 bases, the J end lost 2 bases, and 17 bases lay between the germline ends. Germline V gives CDR1 SGHAT, CDR2 FQDESV (reference sequence). The CDR3 nucleotides are TGTGCCAGCAGCGCTCTAGAGGACTTTCCCACAGATACGCAGTATTTT. It encodes CASSALEDFPTDTQYF.

This clone turned up a few times. The CDR3 bases are TGTGCCAGCAGCCCCAGGACGGGAACTTCACCCCTCCACTTT. Its translation is CASSPRTGTSPLHF. The V call is TRBV7-9, the J call TRBJ1-6; D remains unclear. The germline V and J ends were trimmed by 5 bases and 9 bases, with 14 bases remaining between them. The CDR3 loop spans 14 amino acids. Germline V gene data show CDR1 as SEHNR and CDR2 as FQNEAQ (reference sequence).

V is TRBV19 and J is TRBJ2-7, with D perhaps TRBD1 (5 bases). With 4 bases removed from V and 2 bases from J, the gap between germline ends came to 12 bases. Per germline, CDR1 LNHDA and CDR2 SQIVND (reference sequence). This CDR3 contains 14 residues. CDR3 nucleotide sequence: TGTGCCAGTAGTACTTTGACAGAGACCTACGAGCAGTACTTC. As protein: CASSTLTETYEQYF.

This chain connects TRBV6-5 to TRBJ2-5; D is unclear. The germline V gene encodes CDR1 MNHEY and CDR2 SVGAGI. This CDR3 region has 15 residues. V was shortened by 7 bases and J by 5 bases, with 20 bases between the two germline ends. The CDR3, as DNA: TGTGCCAGCAAGTTTTTGGCAGGCAATATGGAGACCCAGTACTTC. As protein: CASKFLAGNMETQYF.

V is TRBV6-9 and J is TRBJ2-7; D might be TRBD2 (6 bases). CDR1 and CDR2 from the germline V gene are MNHGY and SVAAGI. Trimming removed 7 bases from V and 2 bases from J, with 18 bases in between. CDR3 size: 15 residues. For the CDR3, the DNA is TGTGCCAGCACCAAGGCGAAGGGGAGGACCTACGAGCAGTACTTC. Translating gives CASTKAKGRTYEQYF.